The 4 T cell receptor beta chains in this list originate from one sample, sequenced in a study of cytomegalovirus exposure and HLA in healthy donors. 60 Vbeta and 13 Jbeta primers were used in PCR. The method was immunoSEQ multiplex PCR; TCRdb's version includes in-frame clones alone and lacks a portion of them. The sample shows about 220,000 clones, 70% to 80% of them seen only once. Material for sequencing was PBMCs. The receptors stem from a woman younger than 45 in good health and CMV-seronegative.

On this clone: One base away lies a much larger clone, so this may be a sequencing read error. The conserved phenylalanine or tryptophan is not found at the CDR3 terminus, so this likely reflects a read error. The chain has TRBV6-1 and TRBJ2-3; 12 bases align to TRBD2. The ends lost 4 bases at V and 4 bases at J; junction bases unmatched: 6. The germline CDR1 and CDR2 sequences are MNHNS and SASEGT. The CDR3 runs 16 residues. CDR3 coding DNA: TGTGCCAGCAGTGCGCTAGCGGGGGGGCCATCAGATACGCAGTATTTG. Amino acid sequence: CASSALAGGPSDTQYL.

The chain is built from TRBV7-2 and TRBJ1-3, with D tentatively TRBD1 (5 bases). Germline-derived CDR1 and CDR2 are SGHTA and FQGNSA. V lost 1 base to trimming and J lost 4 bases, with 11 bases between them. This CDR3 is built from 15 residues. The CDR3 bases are TGTGCCAGCAGCTTAGATGGGGGGTTGGGAAACACCATATATTTT. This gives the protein CASSLDGGLGNTIYF.

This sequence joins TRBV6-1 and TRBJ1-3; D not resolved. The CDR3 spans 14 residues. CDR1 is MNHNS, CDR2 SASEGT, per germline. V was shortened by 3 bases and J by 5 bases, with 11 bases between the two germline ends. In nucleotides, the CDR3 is TGTGCCAGCAGTGACGGAGAGGATCGAAACACCATATATTTT. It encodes CASSDGEDRNTIYF.

In DNA form, the CDR3 reads TGTGCCAGCAGTTACCAGGCGTTGAACACTGAAGCTTTCTTT. Translation gives CASSYQALNTEAFF. This chain uses TRBV6-5 with TRBJ1-1; D gene ambiguous. The V end was cut by 2 bases, the J end by 0 bases, with 7 bases between. Looked up from germline, CDR1 is MNHEY and CDR2 is SVGAGI. CDR3 length: 14 residues.